These 21 T cell receptor beta chains came from one sample sequenced in a study of cytomegalovirus exposure and HLA in healthy donors. Assay used: immunoSEQ multiplex PCR; TCRdb lists only in-frame clones, some missing. The sample carries 300,000 to 450,000 clones, 80% to 90% recorded once. The sequencing sample was made of PBMCs. The receptor source for this set is a woman between 18 and 30 years old in good health and CMV-seronegative.

The CDR3 reads CASKDRAGANVLTF. CDR3 coding DNA: TGTGCCAGCAAGGACAGGGCCGGGGCCAACGTCCTGACTTTC. The chain is built from TRBV2 and TRBJ2-6, with 8 bases aligning to TRBD1. The germline V gene encodes CDR1 SNHLY and CDR2 FYNNEI. This CDR3 spans 14 amino acids. The V gene end was trimmed by 7 bases and the J gene end by 4 bases; junction bases not matched to a gene: 3.

V is TRBV5-1 and J is TRBJ2-5; D uncertain. The V gene lost 0 bases and the J gene lost 2 bases, with 11 bases spanning the gap. The CDR3 spans 15 residues. Germline CDR1 and CDR2: SGHRS and YFSETQ. The CDR3 nucleotides read TGCGCCAGCAGCTTGGAACCGGAGATTCAAGAGACCCAGTACTTC. Encoded protein: CASSLEPEIQETQYF.

V gene TRBV7-2 combines with J gene TRBJ1-4; 8 bases are shared with TRBD1. Germline assignment: CDR1 SGHTA and CDR2 FQGNSA. This CDR3 comprises 15 residues. The J segment lost 8 bases and the V segment lost 5 bases, leaving 10 bases of the junction unmatched. CDR3: CASSPPGQASEKLFF. CDR3 nucleotides: TGTGCCAGCAGCCCACCGGGACAGGCGTCAGAAAAACTGTTTTTT.

The J gene is TRBJ2-1, the V gene TRBV10-3; tentative D call: TRBD2 (6 bases). The germline gives CDR1 ENHRY, CDR2 SYGVKD. CDR3 length equals 16 residues. Trimming took 10 bases from V and 6 from J, leaving 25 bases between them. CDR3 sequence reads: CATLSRDDLGGNEQFF. The CDR3 region has the DNA TGTGCCACACTTAGCAGGGACGACCTGGGAGGCAATGAGCAGTTCTTC.

This CDR3 is CASSLMYGGTGELFF. The CDR3 bases are TGTGCCAGCAGTTTAATGTACGGAGGAACCGGGGAGCTGTTTTTT. The chain joins TRBV27 to TRBJ2-2; TRBD2 might be the D (5 bases). CDR1 MNHEY and CDR2 SMNVEV come from the germline V gene (reference sequence). The V end lost 2 bases, the J end lost 5 bases, and 12 bases lay between the germline ends. The CDR3 is made up of 15 amino acids.

The chain recombines TRBV29-1 with TRBJ2-1; tentatively, D is TRBD1 (6 bases). The germline CDR1 and CDR2 sequences are SQVTM and ANQGSEA. V was trimmed by 0 bases and J by 7 bases, leaving 10 bases between them. This CDR3 spans 13 amino acids. The CDR3 bases are TGCAGCGTTGAAGAATATGACAGGAATGAGCAGTTCTTC. Amino acids: CSVEEYDRNEQFF.

The chain couples TRBV4-1 to TRBJ1-1; tentative D call: TRBD1 (5 bases). CDR1 and CDR2 from the germline V gene are MGHRA and YSYEKL. Deletions cut 4 bases from V and 3 bases from J, with 15 bases between. This CDR3 is built from 15 residues. CDR3 nucleotides: TGCGCCAGCAGCCCCAGCGGAGGGGCTTACACTGAAGCTTTCTTT. Translation: CASSPSGGAYTEAFF.

This rearrangement joins TRBV5-6 to TRBJ1-3; TRBD1 aligns across 11 bases. From germline, CDR1 is SGHDT and CDR2 YYEEEE. This CDR3 is 15 amino acids long. J was trimmed by 4 bases and V by 5 bases; bases with no gene match: 5. The CDR3 loop reads CASSRDRGVGNTIYF. Written as DNA, the CDR3 is TGTGCCAGCAGTCGGGACAGGGGGGTCGGAAACACCATATATTTT.

This clone was seen a single time. This rearrangement joins TRBV4-1 to TRBJ2-7; D is ambiguous. Trimming stripped 1 base from V and 0 bases from J, with 13 bases between. This CDR3 has 16 residues. Per the germline V gene, CDR1 is MGHRA and CDR2 is YSYEKL. The CDR3 reads CASSQGLVTSSYEQYF. The CDR3 nucleotides read TGCGCCAGCAGCCAAGGATTGGTTACGAGCTCCTACGAGCAGTACTTC.

The chain links TRBV27 to TRBJ1-5; no clear D gene. With 4 bases removed from V and 5 bases from J, the gap between germline ends came to 9 bases. The germline V gene has CDR1 MNHEY and CDR2 SMNVEV (reference sequence). The CDR3 covers 13 residues. CDR3 sequence: CASSSPPYQPQHF. CDR3 nucleotide sequence: TGTGCCAGCAGTTCCCCTCCGTATCAGCCCCAGCATTTT.

The CDR3 nucleotides are TGTGCCTGGAGTGTACGAGGGAGTGAAGAGACCCAGTACTTC. Protein product: CAWSVRGSEETQYF. The chain recombines TRBV30 with TRBJ2-5; a weak D match, TRBD2 (5 bases). This CDR3 region has 14 residues. Trimming took 0 bases from V and 3 from J, leaving 11 bases between them. Germline CDR1 GTSNPN, CDR2 SVGIG (reference sequence).

The rearrangement uses TRBV9 and TRBJ2-7, with 10 bases aligning to TRBD2. The CDR3 spans 14 residues. Trimming took 3 bases from V and 7 from J; bases not matched to a gene: 7. Per germline, CDR1 SGDLS and CDR2 YYNGEE. The chain's CDR3 is CASSALAGVGEQYF. In nucleotides, the CDR3 is TGTGCCAGCAGCGCTCTAGCGGGAGTGGGGGAGCAGTACTTC.

The chain employs TRBV5-6 and TRBJ1-4; a weak D match, TRBD1 (5 bases). V lost 4 bases, J lost 5 bases, and 18 bases lay in between. This CDR3 is built from 16 residues. Germline CDR1 and CDR2: SGHDT and YYEEEE. CDR3 DNA sequence: TGTGCCAGCAGCGCATGGGCGGGGACGGACAATGAAAAACTGTTTTTT. It yields the protein CASSAWAGTDNEKLFF.

This chain links TRBV6-5 with TRBJ1-1, with D unresolved. Germline assignment: CDR1 MNHEY and CDR2 SVGAGI. Trimming removed 7 bases from V and 3 bases from J, with 9 bases in between. CDR3 length equals 12 residues. The CDR3, as DNA: TGTGCCAGCACCATACCGGACACTGAAGCTTTCTTT. It specifies CASTIPDTEAFF.

The chain recombines TRBV15 with TRBJ2-5, with 9 bases identical to TRBD1. V was clipped by 3 bases and J by 1 base; unmatched bases: 3. Germline V gene data show CDR1 as LNHNV and CDR2 as YYDKDF (reference sequence). This CDR3 comprises 15 residues. The CDR3, as DNA: TGTGCCACCAGCAGGAGGACAGGGGTCCAAGAGACCCAGTACTTC. Translating gives CATSRRTGVQETQYF.

The chain is built from TRBV9 and TRBJ2-7, with 9 bases aligning to TRBD1. Germline trimming cut 0 bases from V and 5 bases from J; bases unmatched to any gene: 9. The length of the CDR3 is 16 residues. Germline CDR1 reads SGDLS; CDR2 reads YYNGEE. The CDR3 spells CASSVGPGDREHEQYF. As DNA, the CDR3 is TGTGCCAGCAGCGTAGGCCCGGGGGACAGGGAACACGAGCAGTACTTC.

This chain connects TRBV6-4 to TRBJ2-3; TRBD2 agrees at 8 bases. The trim removed 10 bases at V and 0 bases at J, leaving 6 bases unmatched. CDR3 size: 14 residues. Per germline, CDR1 MRHNA and CDR2 SNTAGT. Here the CDR3 DNA reads TGTGCCACCTCCTCTAGCGGGAGCACAGATACGCAGTATTTT. Translation: CATSSSGSTDTQYF.

This rearrangement joins TRBV6-6 to TRBJ2-1; the D gene is possibly TRBD2 (7 bases). V lost 10 bases, J lost 6 bases, and 22 bases lay in between. The CDR3 extends over 15 amino acids. CDR1 is MNHNY and CDR2 is SVGAGI in the germline V gene (reference sequence). The CDR3 protein is CATQPGRGLGNEQFF. As DNA, the CDR3 is TGTGCCACCCAACCTGGGCGGGGGCTGGGCAATGAGCAGTTCTTC.

The chain uses TRBV16 and TRBJ2-5, with D possibly being TRBD1 (5 bases). The germline gives CDR1 KGHSY, CDR2 FQNENV. V was trimmed by 0 bases and J by 5 bases, leaving 16 bases between them. The CDR3 spans 16 residues. In DNA form, the CDR3 reads TGTGCCAGCAGCCAATCGACCTTTGGGGCCCAGGAGACCCAGTACTTC. This translates into CASSQSTFGAQETQYF.

This chain joins TRBV28 and TRBJ1-6; perhaps TRBD1 as D (6 bases). V dropped 8 bases and J dropped 8 bases, with 28 bases sitting between them. The CDR3 has 18 residues. Germline V gene data show CDR1 as MDHEN and CDR2 as SYDVKM. In nucleotides, the CDR3 is TGTGCCAGCCGGACAGTCCGATTCACCCCTCAGTCCGATTCACCCCTCCACTTT. Translating it yields CASRTVRFTPQSDSPLHF.

V is TRBV19 and J is TRBJ1-5; weak D call: TRBD1 (5 bases). The ends were cut back, 4 bases at V and 0 bases at J, with 10 bases in the middle. Germline CDR1 and CDR2: LNHDA and SQIVND (reference sequence). The CDR3 covers 15 residues. As DNA, the CDR3 is TGTGCCAGTAGTACAGGGCGAAATAGCAATCAGCCCCAGCATTTT. Its protein product is CASSTGRNSNQPQHF.